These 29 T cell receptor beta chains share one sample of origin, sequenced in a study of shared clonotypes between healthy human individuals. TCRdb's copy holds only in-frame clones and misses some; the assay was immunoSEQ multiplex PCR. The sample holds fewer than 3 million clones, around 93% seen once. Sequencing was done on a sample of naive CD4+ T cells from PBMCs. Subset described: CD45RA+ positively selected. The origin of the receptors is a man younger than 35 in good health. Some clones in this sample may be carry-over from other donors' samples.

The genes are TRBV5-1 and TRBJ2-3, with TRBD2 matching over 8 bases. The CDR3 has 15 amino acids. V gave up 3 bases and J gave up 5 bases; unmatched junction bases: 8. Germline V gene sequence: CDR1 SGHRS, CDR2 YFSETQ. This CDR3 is CASSWGTSSGDTQYF. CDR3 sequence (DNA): TGCGCCAGCAGCTGGGGGACTAGTTCGGGAGATACGCAGTATTTT.

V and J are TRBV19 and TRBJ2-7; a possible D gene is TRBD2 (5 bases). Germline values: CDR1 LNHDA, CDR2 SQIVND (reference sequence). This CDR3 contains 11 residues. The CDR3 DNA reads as TGTGCAACGCCCGGGGAACGCGAGCAGTACTTC. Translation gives CATPGEREQYF. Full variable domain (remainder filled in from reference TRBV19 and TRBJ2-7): DGGITQSPKYLFRKEGQNVTLSCEQNLNHDAMYWYRQDPGQGLRLIYYSQIVNDFQKGDIAEGYSVSREKKESFPLTVTSAQKNPTAFYLCATPGEREQYFGPGTRLTVT.

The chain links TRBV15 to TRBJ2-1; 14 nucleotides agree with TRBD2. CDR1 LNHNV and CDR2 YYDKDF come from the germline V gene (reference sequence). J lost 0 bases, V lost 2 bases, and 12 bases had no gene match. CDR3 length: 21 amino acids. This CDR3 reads CATSRSFGLGTSGSSYNEQFF. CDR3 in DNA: TGTGCCACCAGCAGAAGCTTTGGACTTGGGACTAGCGGGAGCTCCTACAATGAGCAGTTCTTC.

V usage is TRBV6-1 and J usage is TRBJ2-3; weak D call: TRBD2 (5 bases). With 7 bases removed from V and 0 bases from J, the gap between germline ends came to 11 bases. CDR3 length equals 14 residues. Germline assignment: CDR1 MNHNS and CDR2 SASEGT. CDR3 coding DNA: TGTGCCAGCAAAGGGCTAGCTAGCACAGATACGCAGTATTTT. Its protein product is CASKGLASTDTQYF.

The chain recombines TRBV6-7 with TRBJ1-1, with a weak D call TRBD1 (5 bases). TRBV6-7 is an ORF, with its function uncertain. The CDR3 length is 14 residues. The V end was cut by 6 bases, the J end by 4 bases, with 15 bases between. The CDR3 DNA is TGTGCCAGCAGCTACCGGGGGTGGGTCACTGAAGCTTTCTTT. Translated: CASSYRGWVTEAFF.

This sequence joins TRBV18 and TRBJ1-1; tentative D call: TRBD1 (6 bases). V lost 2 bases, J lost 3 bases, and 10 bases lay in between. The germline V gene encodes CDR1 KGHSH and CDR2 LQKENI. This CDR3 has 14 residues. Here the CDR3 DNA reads TGTGCCAGCTCACCAATAGGGACACACACTGAAGCTTTCTTT. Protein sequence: CASSPIGTHTEAFF.

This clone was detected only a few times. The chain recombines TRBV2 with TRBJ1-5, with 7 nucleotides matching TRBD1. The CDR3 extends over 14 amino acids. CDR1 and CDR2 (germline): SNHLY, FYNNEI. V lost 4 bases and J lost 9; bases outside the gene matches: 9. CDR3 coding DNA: TGTGCCAGCAGTGCCCAGGGGGGGGCTGGGCCCCAGCATTTT. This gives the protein CASSAQGGAGPQHF.

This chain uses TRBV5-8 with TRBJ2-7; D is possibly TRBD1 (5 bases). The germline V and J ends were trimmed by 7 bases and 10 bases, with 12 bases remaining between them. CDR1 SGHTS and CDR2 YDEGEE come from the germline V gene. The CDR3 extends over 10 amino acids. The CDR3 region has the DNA TGTGCCAGCGAACGTGGACACCAGTACTTC. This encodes CASERGHQYF.

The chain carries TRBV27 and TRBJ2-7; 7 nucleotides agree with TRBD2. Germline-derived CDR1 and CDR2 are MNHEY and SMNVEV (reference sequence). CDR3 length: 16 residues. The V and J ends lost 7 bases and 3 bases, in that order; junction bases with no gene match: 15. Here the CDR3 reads CASTTLLGTKSYEQYF. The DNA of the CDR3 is TGTGCCAGCACCACCCTGCTAGGGACTAAAAGCTACGAGCAGTACTTC.

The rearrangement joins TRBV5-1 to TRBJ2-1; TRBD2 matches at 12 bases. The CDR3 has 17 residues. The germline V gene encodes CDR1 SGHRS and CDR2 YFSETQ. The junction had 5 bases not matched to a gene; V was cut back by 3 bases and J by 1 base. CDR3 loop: CASSSLTSGRSYNEQFF. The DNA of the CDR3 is TGCGCCAGCAGCTCCTTGACTAGCGGGAGATCCTACAATGAGCAGTTCTTC.

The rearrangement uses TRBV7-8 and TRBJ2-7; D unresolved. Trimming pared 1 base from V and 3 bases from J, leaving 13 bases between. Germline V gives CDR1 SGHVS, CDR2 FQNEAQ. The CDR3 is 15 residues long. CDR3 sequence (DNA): TGTGCCAGCAGCTTAGTACGGTATACTGACTACGAGCAGTACTTC. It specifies CASSLVRYTDYEQYF. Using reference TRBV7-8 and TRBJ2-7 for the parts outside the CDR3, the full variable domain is GAGVSQSPRYKVAKRGQDVALRCDPISGHVSLFWYQQALGQGPEFLTYFQNEAQLDKSGLPSDRFFAERPEGSVSTLKIQRTQQEDSAVYLCASSLVRYTDYEQYFGPGTRLTVT.

The DNA for the CDR3 is TGCGCCAGCAGCCAGACAGGGGGGGTACCAAAAGAGACCCAGTACTTC. Translated: CASSQTGGVPKETQYF. The chain joins TRBV4-1 to TRBJ2-5; 9 positions match TRBD1. J gave up 3 bases and V 3 bases, and 8 bases lay outside the gene matches. The CDR3 has 16 residues. Germline assignment: CDR1 MGHRA and CDR2 YSYEKL.

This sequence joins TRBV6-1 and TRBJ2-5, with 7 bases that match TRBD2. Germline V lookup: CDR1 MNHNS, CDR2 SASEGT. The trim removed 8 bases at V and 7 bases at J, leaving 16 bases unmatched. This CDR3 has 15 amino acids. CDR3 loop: CASQYASGVEGTQYF. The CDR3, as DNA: TGTGCCAGCCAATATGCTAGCGGCGTGGAGGGGACCCAGTACTTC.

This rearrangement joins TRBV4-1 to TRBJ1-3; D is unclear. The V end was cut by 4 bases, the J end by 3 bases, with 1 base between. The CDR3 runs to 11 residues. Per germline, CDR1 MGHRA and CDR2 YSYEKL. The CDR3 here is CASSLGNTIYF. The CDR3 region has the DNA TGCGCCAGCAGCCTTGGAAACACCATATATTTT.

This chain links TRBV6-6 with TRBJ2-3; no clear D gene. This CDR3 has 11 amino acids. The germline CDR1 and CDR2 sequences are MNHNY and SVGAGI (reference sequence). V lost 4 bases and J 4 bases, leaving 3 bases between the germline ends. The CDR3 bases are TGTGCCAGCAGTTCGCCAGATACGCAGTATTTT. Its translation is CASSSPDTQYF.

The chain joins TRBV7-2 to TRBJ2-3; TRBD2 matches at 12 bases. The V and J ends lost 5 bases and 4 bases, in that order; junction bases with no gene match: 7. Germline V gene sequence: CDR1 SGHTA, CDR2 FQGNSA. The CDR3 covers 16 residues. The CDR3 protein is CASSPRLAGEADTQYF. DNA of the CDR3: TGTGCCAGCAGCCCTCGACTAGCGGGGGAGGCAGATACGCAGTATTTT.

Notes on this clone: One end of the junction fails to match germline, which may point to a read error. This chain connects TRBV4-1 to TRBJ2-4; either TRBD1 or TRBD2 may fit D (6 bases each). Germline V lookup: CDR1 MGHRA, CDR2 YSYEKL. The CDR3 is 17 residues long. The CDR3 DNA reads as TGCGCCAGCAGTCAAGCCGGGGGTGGACAGCCCAAAAACATTCAGTACTTC. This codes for CASSQAGGGQPKNIQYF.

The CDR3 loop is CASSQSGPGMGNEQFF. The CDR3 region has the DNA TGCGCCAGCAGTCAATCCGGTCCAGGGATGGGTAATGAGCAGTTCTTC. The rearrangement uses TRBV23-1 and TRBJ2-1; perhaps TRBD1 as D (5 bases). TRBV23-1 qualifies as an ORF whose function is uncertain. CDR3 length: 16 residues. V gave up 0 bases and J gave up 7 bases, with 16 bases separating them.

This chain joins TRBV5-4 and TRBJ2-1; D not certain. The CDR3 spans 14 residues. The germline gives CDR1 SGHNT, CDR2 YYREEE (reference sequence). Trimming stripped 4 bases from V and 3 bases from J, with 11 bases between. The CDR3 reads CASSLRGDYNEQFF. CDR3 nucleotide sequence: TGTGCCAGCAGCCTCCGAGGAGACTACAATGAGCAGTTCTTC.

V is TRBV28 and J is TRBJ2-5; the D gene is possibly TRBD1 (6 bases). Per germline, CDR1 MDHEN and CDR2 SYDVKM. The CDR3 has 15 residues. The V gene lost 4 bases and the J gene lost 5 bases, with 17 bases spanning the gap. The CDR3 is CASSSPGQPAETQYF. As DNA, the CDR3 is TGTGCCAGCAGTTCACCGGGACAACCGGCGGAGACCCAGTACTTC. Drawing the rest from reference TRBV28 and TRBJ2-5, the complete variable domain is DVKVTQSSRYLVKRTGEKVFLECVQDMDHENMFWYRQDPGLGLRLIYFSYDVKMKEKGDIPEGYSVSREKKERFSLILESASTNQTSMYLCASSSPGQPAETQYFGPGTRLLVL.

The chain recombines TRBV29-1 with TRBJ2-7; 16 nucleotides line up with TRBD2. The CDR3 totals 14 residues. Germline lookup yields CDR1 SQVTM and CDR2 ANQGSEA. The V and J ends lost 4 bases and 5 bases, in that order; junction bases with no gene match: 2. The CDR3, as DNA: TGCAGCGTTGGGGGACTAGCGGGAGGGAACGAGCAGTACTTC. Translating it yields CSVGGLAGGNEQYF.

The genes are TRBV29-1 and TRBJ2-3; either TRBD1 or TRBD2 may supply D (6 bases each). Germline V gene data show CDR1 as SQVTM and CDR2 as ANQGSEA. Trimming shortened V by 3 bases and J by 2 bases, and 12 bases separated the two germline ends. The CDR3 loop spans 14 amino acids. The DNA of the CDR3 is TGCAGCGTTGAGGGGAGGACAGCCACAGATACGCAGTATTTT. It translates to CSVEGRTATDTQYF.

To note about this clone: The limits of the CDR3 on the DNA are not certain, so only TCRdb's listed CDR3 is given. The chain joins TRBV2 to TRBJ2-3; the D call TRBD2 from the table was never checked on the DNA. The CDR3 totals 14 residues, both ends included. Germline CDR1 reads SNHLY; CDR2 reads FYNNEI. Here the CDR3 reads CASILGLAGGEQYF.

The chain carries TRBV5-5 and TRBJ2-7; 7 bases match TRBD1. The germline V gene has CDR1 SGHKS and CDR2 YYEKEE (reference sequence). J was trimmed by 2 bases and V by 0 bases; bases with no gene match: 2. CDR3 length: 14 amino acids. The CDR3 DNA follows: TGTGCCAGCAGCTTGGGACAGGGACCCTACGAGCAGTACTTC. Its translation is CASSLGQGPYEQYF.

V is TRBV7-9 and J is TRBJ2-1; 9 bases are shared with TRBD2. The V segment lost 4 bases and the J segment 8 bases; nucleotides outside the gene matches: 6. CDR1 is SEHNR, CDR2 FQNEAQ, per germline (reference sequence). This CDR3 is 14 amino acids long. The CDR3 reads CASSSILAGDEQFF. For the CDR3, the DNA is TGTGCCAGCAGCTCGATCTTAGCGGGGGATGAGCAGTTCTTC. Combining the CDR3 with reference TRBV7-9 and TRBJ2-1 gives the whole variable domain DTGVSQNPRHKITKRGQNVTFRCDPISEHNRLYWYRQTLGQGPEFLTYFQNEAQLEKSRLLSDRFSAERPKGSFSTLEIQRTEQGDSAMYLCASSSILAGDEQFFGPGTRLTVL.

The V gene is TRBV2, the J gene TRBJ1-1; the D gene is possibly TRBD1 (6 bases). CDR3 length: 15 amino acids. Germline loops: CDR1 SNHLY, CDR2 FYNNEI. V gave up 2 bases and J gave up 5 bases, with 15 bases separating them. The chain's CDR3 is CASSERQGRGTEAFF. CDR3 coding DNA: TGTGCCAGCAGTGAACGCCAGGGGCGGGGGACTGAAGCTTTCTTT.

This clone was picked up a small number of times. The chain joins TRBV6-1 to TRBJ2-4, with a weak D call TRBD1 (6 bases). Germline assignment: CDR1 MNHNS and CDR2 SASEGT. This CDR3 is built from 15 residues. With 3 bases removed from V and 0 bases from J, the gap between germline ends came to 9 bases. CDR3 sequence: CASSDPGVAKNIQYF. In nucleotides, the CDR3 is TGTGCCAGCAGTGACCCAGGGGTAGCCAAAAACATTCAGTACTTC.

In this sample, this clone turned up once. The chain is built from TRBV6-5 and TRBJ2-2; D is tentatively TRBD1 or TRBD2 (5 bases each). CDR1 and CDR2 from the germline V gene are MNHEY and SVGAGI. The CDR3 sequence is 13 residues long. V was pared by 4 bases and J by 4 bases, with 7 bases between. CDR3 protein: CASSSGGTGELFF. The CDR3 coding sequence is TGTGCCAGCAGTTCTGGGGGCACCGGGGAGCTGTTTTTT.

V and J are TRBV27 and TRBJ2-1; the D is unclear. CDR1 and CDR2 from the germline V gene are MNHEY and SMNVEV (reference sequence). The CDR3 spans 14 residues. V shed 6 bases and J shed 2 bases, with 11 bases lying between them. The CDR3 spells CASRIFGTYNEQFF. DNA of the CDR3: TGTGCCAGCAGGATTTTTGGGACCTACAATGAGCAGTTCTTC.